The rows below give T cell receptor beta chains drawn from one sample of a study of T-cell reconstitution after alpha-beta-depleted transplantation in children. MiXCR, applied by TCRdb to the PCR reads, yields one record per CDR3 protein. Here the sample spans roughly 500,000 distinct CDR3 sequences, around 13% being singletons. This specimen consisted of PBMCs from the stem cell graft donor, obtained from the stem cell graft. The receptors here all came from a human donor who donated a stem cell graft to a child with combined immunodeficiency. The CDR3 runs from the conserved cysteine through the conserved F or W. D genes are given only for firm matches. Clone sizes are given selectively: once, few, many, or a class where the clone is expanded.

16	few	TRBJ2-3	TRBV20-1	TRBD2	TGCAGTGCCACCCCGCAACTAGCGGAGGAAACAGATACGCAGTATTTT	CSATPQLAEETDTQYF
17	.	TRBJ2-1	TRBV5-1	TRBD2	TGCGCCAGCAGCTTGGATTTGGCGGGAGGGCCGGGGAATGAGCAGTTCTTC	CASSLDLAGGPGNEQFF
15	.	TRBJ1-2	TRBV29-1	.	TGCAGCGTTGAAGAGACAGGACCCTCTAACTATGGCTACACCTTC	CSVEETGPSNYGYTF
12	many	TRBJ1-1	TRBV20-1	TRBD1	TGCAGTGCTGGACAGGGGGAAACTGAAGCTTTCTTT	CSAGQGETEAFF
17	few	TRBJ1-1	TRBV27	TRBD1	TGTGCCAGCAGTTCCACGGGACAGGGAGCATTAGGCACTGAAGCTTTCTTT	CASSSTGQGALGTEAFF
13	.	TRBJ2-7	TRBV12-3/TRBV12-4	TRBD1	TGTGCCAGCAGTTTCCCTGGCCAGGGGGTGCAGTACTTC	CASSFPGQGVQYF
18	.	TRBJ2-3	TRBV6-2/TRBV6-3	TRBD2	TGTGCCAGCAACACCCGACTAGCGGGAGGGCCGAACACAGATACGCGGTATTTT	CASNTRLAGGPNTDTRYF
17	.	TRBJ2-7	TRBV20-1	TRBD2	TGCAGTGCGACCCCGGGACTAGCGGGACGCTTTACCTACGAGCAGTACTTC	CSATPGLAGRFTYEQYF
9	.	TRBJ2-7	TRBV6-2/TRBV6-3	.	TGTGCCAGCAGTTCCCTCGTAATCTTC	CASSSLVIF
18	.	TRBJ2-2	TRBV30	TRBD2	TGTGCCTGGAGGCCCTTGGTCGGCGGGAGCGCAGACACCGGGGAGCTGTTTTTT	CAWRPLVGGSADTGELFF
12	.	TRBJ1-1	TRBV20-1	.	TGCAGTGCTAAACAGGGTAGCGGAGAAGCTTTCTTT	CSAKQGSGEAFF
12	.	TRBJ2-1	TRBV29-1	.	TGCAGCGTTGTCTGGGGGGTCAATGAGCAGTTCTTC	CSVVWGVNEQFF
14	.	TRBJ2-2	TRBV18	.	TGTGCCAGCTCACCACAGGGGGACACCGGGGAGCTGTTTTTT	CASSPQGDTGELFF
13	many	TRBJ2-7	TRBV5-6	.	TGTGCCAGCAGCCGAGTGAGGGGCTACGAGCAGTACTTC	CASSRVRGYEQYF
14	many	TRBJ1-1	TRBV4-3	.	TGCGCCAGCAGCCTAGGGGGTCCCGGTACTGAAGCTTTCTTT	CASSLGGPGTEAFF
14	.	TRBJ2-2	TRBV29-1	.	TGCAGCGTTGGCCCGGGGTTCTCGGACGGGGAGCTGTTTTTT	CSVGPGFSDGELFF
16	few	TRBJ2-7	TRBV20-1	.	TGCAGTGCTAGAGACCCTCCCACCACGGACTCCTACGAGCAGTACTTC	CSARDPPTTDSYEQYF
13	.	TRBJ2-7	TRBV5-1	TRBD1	TGCGCCAGCAGCTACACAGGGGGCAACGAGCAGTACTTC	CASSYTGGNEQYF
15	few	TRBJ2-7	TRBV12-3/TRBV12-4	TRBD1	TGTGCCAGCAGTATCGGGACAGGGGGTCATAGGGAGCAGTACTTC	CASSIGTGGHREQYF
13	few	TRBJ2-3	TRBV4-3	.	TGCGCCAGCGGGGGGTGGCTCACAGATACGCAGTATTTT	CASGGWLTDTQYF
15	.	TRBJ1-3	TRBV20-1	.	TGCAGTGCTAGAGATCGAGCAACCTCTGGAAACACCATATATTTT	CSARDRATSGNTIYF
13	.	TRBJ2-1	TRBV20-1	TRBD2	TGCAGTGCGGGCGGGGGCTCCTACAATGAGCAGTTCTTC	CSAGGGSYNEQFF
18	.	TRBJ2-1	TRBV2	.	TGTGCCAGCAGTGACTTTACTGGGACGGGGGGCCTCTACAATGAGCAGTTCTTC	CASSDFTGTGGLYNEQFF
13	.	TRBJ2-3	TRBV18	.	TGTGCCAGCGCCAGAAGTGGGACAGATACGCAGTATTTT	CASARSGTDTQYF
15	.	TRBJ2-7	TRBV6-2/TRBV6-3	TRBD1	TGTGCCAGCAGTCTCCGGGACAGCGAATACTACGAGCAGTACTTC	CASSLRDSEYYEQYF
14	many	TRBJ2-7	TRBV29-1	.	TGCAGCGTTGTGGGGGGGCAGAGAACCTACGAGCAGTACTTC	CSVVGGQRTYEQYF
17	.	TRBJ2-7	TRBV21-1	.	TGTGCCAGCAGCCCAAAGCAGGGGACTAGCGTTAGCTACGAGCAGTACTTC	CASSPKQGTSVSYEQYF
14	many	TRBJ2-2	TRBV12-3/TRBV12-4	.	TGTGCCAGCAGTTTAGCCACTGGTGGCGGGGAGCTGTTTTTT	CASSLATGGGELFF
15	.	TRBJ2-1	TRBV7-2	.	TGTGCCAGCAGCTTCGACGGGAGCTCGTACGATGAGCAGTTCTTC	CASSFDGSSYDEQFF
15	few	TRBJ2-1	TRBV12-3/TRBV12-4	TRBD2	TGTGCCAGCAGTTTTAGCGGGGGGGCGAGGAATGAGCAGTTCTTC	CASSFSGGARNEQFF
14	few	TRBJ1-4	TRBV12-3/TRBV12-4	.	TGTGCCAGCAGTCTCCGGGACCATAATGAAAAACTGTTTTTT	CASSLRDHNEKLFF
14	.	TRBJ2-1	TRBV18	.	TGTGCCAGCTCATATCAGGGCTCCTACAATGAGCAGTTCTTC	CASSYQGSYNEQFF
13	many	TRBJ2-1	TRBV7-2	.	TGTGCCAGCAGCTTACCTAGCCCCAATGAGCAGTTCTTC	CASSLPSPNEQFF
14	few	TRBJ2-1	TRBV19	.	TGTGCCAGTAGTCCGAGGGGGGTTCGCAATGAGCAGTTCTTC	CASSPRGVRNEQFF
16	.	TRBJ2-1	TRBV20-1	.	TGCAGTGCTAGAAAACCGGGGTCAAGCTCCTACAATGAGCAGTTCTTC	CSARKPGSSSYNEQFF
14	few	TRBJ2-5	TRBV12-3/TRBV12-4	TRBD2	TGTGCCAGCAGCCCGACTAGCAGACAAGAGACCCAGTACTTC	CASSPTSRQETQYF
15	many	TRBJ2-1	TRBV12-3/TRBV12-4	TRBD2	TGTGCCAGCAGTTTATCCGCGGGAGGGAGAAATGAGCAGTTCTTC	CASSLSAGGRNEQFF
14	few	TRBJ1-6	TRBV12-3/TRBV12-4	.	TGTGCCAGCAGGACCGGGACGGATAATTCACCCCTCCACTTT	CASRTGTDNSPLHF
16	.	TRBJ2-3	TRBV12-3/TRBV12-4	TRBD1	TGTGCCAGCAGTGATACAGGGGTGGGGATAAGAGATACGCAGTATTTT	CASSDTGVGIRDTQYF
16	many	TRBJ2-3	TRBV12-3/TRBV12-4	TRBD1	TGTGCCAGCAGTTTTGGGACAGGGGGCTACACAGATACGCAGTATTTT	CASSFGTGGYTDTQYF
14	many	TRBJ2-2	TRBV6-1	.	TGTGCCAGCGGACTCCGGGACACCCGCGGGGAGCTGTTTTTT	CASGLRDTRGELFF
13	few	TRBJ1-2	TRBV7-2	.	TGTGCCAGCAGCTTTGGGGGTGTCTCTGGCTACACCTTC	CASSFGGVSGYTF
16	few	TRBJ2-1	TRBV24-1	TRBD2	TGTGCCACCAGTGAAAGGACTAGCGGAGGGGACAATGAGCAGTTCTTC	CATSERTSGGDNEQFF
15	many	TRBJ2-1	TRBV4-3	TRBD1	TGCGCCAGCAGCCAAGAACAGGGGTTGTACAATGAGCAGTTCTTC	CASSQEQGLYNEQFF
14	.	TRBJ1-5	TRBV20-1	.	TGCAGTGCTTTGGACGGACATAGCAATCAGCCCCAGCATTTT	CSALDGHSNQPQHF
16	few	TRBJ2-3	TRBV9	TRBD2	TGTGCCAGCAGCGGTCCGACTAGCGGATACACAGATACGCAGTATTTT	CASSGPTSGYTDTQYF
16	.	TRBJ2-1	TRBV9	TRBD1	TGTGCCAGCAGCGTAGGGTCGGGACAGGGGGGCAATGAGCAGTTCTTC	CASSVGSGQGGNEQFF
16	many	TRBJ2-3	TRBV5-1	.	TGCGCCAGCAGCTTGGTTGGACCCCAAGGGGCAGATACGCAGTATTTT	CASSLVGPQGADTQYF
14	many	TRBJ2-7	TRBV12-3/TRBV12-4	TRBD1	TGTGCCAGCAGTTTAGCGGCAGGGGGCTACGAGCAGTACTTC	CASSLAAGGYEQYF
16	.	TRBJ2-2	TRBV6-2/TRBV6-3	TRBD2	TGTGCCTGCATCTTCGGGGGACTAAACAACACCGGGGAGCTGTTTTTT	CACIFGGLNNTGELFF
13	many	TRBJ2-2	TRBV6-4	.	TGTGCCAGCAGTGACACGAACACCGGGGAGCTGTTTTTT	CASSDTNTGELFF
16	.	TRBJ2-1	TRBV24-1	.	TGTGCCACCAGTGATTTAGCGGAAAGCTCCTACAATGAGCAGTTCTTC	CATSDLAESSYNEQFF
16	few	TRBJ2-5	TRBV7-2	.	TGTGCCAGCAGCTTAGATCGGTCGACTAGTAGAGAGACCCAGTACTTC	CASSLDRSTSRETQYF
16	many	TRBJ2-3	TRBV5-6	.	TGTGCCAGCAGCTTGAGCGCGGCAATAAGCACAGATACGCAGTATTTT	CASSLSAAISTDTQYF
20	.	TRBJ2-5	TRBV3-1	TRBD2	TGTGCCAGCAGCCAACGGCCCTGGAGTCTTTTAGCGGGAGTGGAAGAGACCCAGTACTTC	CASSQRPWSLLAGVEETQYF
12	.	TRBJ2-7	TRBV20-1	.	TGCAGCGCCTCGGACAACCAGCGTGAGCAGTACTTC	CSASDNQREQYF
11	.	TRBJ1-2	TRBV5-6	.	TGTGCCAGCAGCTCTGGGGCTGGCTACACCTTC	CASSSGAGYTF